This record covers a single T cell receptor (beta chain). Its antigen remains unidentified. On cycle 4 day 1 and cycle 7 day 1, as well as at baseline, blood was sampled. This sample is part of a study of OX40 agonist ivuxolimab in advanced cancers. Germline CDR1 and CDR2: SGHTA and FQGNSA. This CDR3 comprises 15 residues. The germline V and J ends were trimmed by 5 bases and 0 bases, with 14 bases remaining between them. Study results and caveats: Also showing low normalized T-cell clonal expansion were some of the nonresponders.

Method: immunoSEQ multiplex PCR; TCRdb's copy keeps in-frame clones and lacks some. The sample contains 65,000 to 95,000 clones, about 86% of which appear only once. The clonotype comes from an adult with an advanced solid tumor such as melanoma, head and neck, liver or kidney cancer. J is TRBJ2-7 and V is TRBV7-2; possibly TRBD2 for D (5 bases). Sequencing was performed on CD4+ or CD8+ T cells sorted from blood, taken in a trial of the OX40 agonist ivuxolimab. The CDR3 is CASSRTTGVSYEQYF. The CDR3 region has the DNA TGTGCCAGCAGCCGTACAACCGGGGTCTCCTACGAGCAGTACTTC.